This TCR beta chain came from a study of post-analysis software for immune sequencing data (dated by TCRdb to the mid-2010s). About the full investigation: Relapsing-remitting, secondary progressive and progressive-relapsing multiple sclerosis were recorded as disease courses, and subtype annotation was lacking for some patients. The patient repertoires were compared against 10 to 12 previously published healthy control repertoires obtained from donors aged 6 to 25 years. A subset of samples was prepared in parallel using single-end sample barcoding, then pooled and co-amplified after Illumina adapter ligation. What the authors observed across the whole study: The control group was slightly older than the multiple sclerosis patient group. Compared with controls, multiple sclerosis patients had significantly lower normalized Chao1 diversity, a finding suggesting substantial peripheral T-cell clonal expansion. Direct clustering with F measure showed strong co-clustering of samples prepared in the same batch, prompting a batch-effect correction.

TCR beta repertoires were profiled from peripheral blood of roughly 13 young patients with multiple sclerosis to demonstrate the VDJtools post-analysis software. The multiple sclerosis patients were children and adolescents between about 6 and 16 years of age. This clonotype was found many times. It lacks a known antigen. No base-level quality is on record; no much larger clone is a single base apart. Libraries came from PCR. Sequencing took place on an Illumina HiSeq 2500. To reduce PCR and sequencing biases, unique molecular identifiers were incorporated into the TCR beta cDNA libraries. Every 1 to 10 million input T cells yielded approximately 500,000 cDNA molecules, meaning each molecule approximated one T cell. The patient libraries were prepared and sequenced with the same protocol used for the earlier healthy control dataset. Samples belonging to the same batch were prepared together, multiplexed and sequenced on a shared HiSeq lane. Per the authors' processing: Raw barcoded reads were processed with MIGEC, and single-read molecular identifier groups were discarded before consensus assembly and CDR3 extraction. Clonotype tables were post-analysed with VDJtools, and diversity was normalized by down-sampling all datasets to the smallest sample size. In repertoire overlap clustering, CDR3 amino acid sequences, but not nucleotide sequences, were matched to correct batch-related cross-sample contamination. The public reads were reprocessed in TCRdb via fastp at Q25 and MiXCR, keeping in-frame beta chains. Identical CDR3 proteins give one entry, which carries the most common genes and DNA. TCRdb, rather than the study authors, made the V and J calls. The table for this sample lists about 540,000 distinct CDR3 sequences; around 36% of them were counted only once. Jointly, the top ten make up less than 6% of the sample.

Specimen: blood. The sequence came from a girl aged 2 to 17 with multiple sclerosis.

In nucleotide form, the sequence is TGTGCCAGCAAAGTAGGGGGCTCCTACAATGAGCAGTTCTTC. Translated, it reads CASKVGGSYNEQFF. Recombination linked TRBV7-9 to TRBJ2-1, and TRBD1 may be the D gene, going by 6 matching bases. From its cysteine to its phenylalanine, the CDR3 spans 14 amino acids. The only DNA kept is the CDR3, 42 bases in frame from the first base. The germline V gene (reference sequence) yields SEHNR for CDR1 and FQNEAQ for CDR2. V lost 7 bases and J lost 0 bases; the stretch between them is 10 bases long.